Shown below are 9 T cell receptor beta chains from a single sample sequenced in a study of T cell responses to AZD1222 COVID-19 vaccine. Some clones are missing from TCRdb's copy, which holds only in-frame ones; the method was immunoSEQ multiplex PCR. The sample includes roughly 160,000 clones, over 75% of them seen just once. The material was peripheral blood, obtained on day 0 of AZD1222 vaccination. These receptors were collected from an adult in good health.

V is TRBV27 and J is TRBJ1-6; no firm D call. Trimming left V 3 bases short and J 4 bases short, with 7 bases between. The CDR3 spans 14 residues. Germline V gene lookup returns CDR1 MNHEY and CDR2 SMNVEV (reference sequence). The CDR3 DNA reads TGTGCCAGCAGTTTTGGCAGTTATAATTCACCCCTCCACTTT. It encodes CASSFGSYNSPLHF.

The chain combines TRBV19 with TRBJ2-2; TRBD2 is a possible D gene (6 bases). V gave up 7 bases and J gave up 7 bases, with 22 bases separating them. The CDR3 runs 16 residues. The germline CDR1 and CDR2 sequences are LNHDA and SQIVND (reference sequence). CDR3 sequence: CASTTIGGVAIGELFF. For the CDR3, the DNA is TGTGCCAGTACCACGATCGGGGGTGTGGCGATCGGGGAGCTGTTTTTT.

The V call is TRBV19, the J call TRBJ1-1; 8 nucleotides agree with TRBD1. V dropped 4 bases and J dropped 6; count of bases not matched to a gene: 13. The CDR3 totals 16 residues. CDR1 is LNHDA, CDR2 SQIVND, per germline (reference sequence). The CDR3 bases are TGTGCCAGTAGTACCCTCCGGACAGGGCGGAGGTCTGAAGCTTTCTTT. This sequence encodes CASSTLRTGRRSEAFF.

The chain's CDR3 is CASSSKSYGEAFF. DNA for the CDR3: TGTGCCAGCAGCTCCAAGAGTTACGGGGAAGCTTTCTTT. This chain connects TRBV7-9 to TRBJ1-1; no reliable D call. The CDR3 consists of 13 residues. Germline V gives CDR1 SEHNR, CDR2 FQNEAQ (reference sequence). V was cut by 4 bases and J by 8 bases, with 14 bases left in between.

This clone was seen just once. The chain carries TRBV9 and TRBJ2-5, with D perhaps matching TRBD2 (7 bases). V was pared by 0 bases and J by 4 bases, with 25 bases between. The CDR3 loop spans 19 amino acids. Germline V gene data show CDR1 as SGDLS and CDR2 as YYNGEE. The CDR3 nucleotides read TGTGCCAGCAGCGTAGCTCCGGCGGGGGCTCTTCGGATTGGAGAGACCCAGTACTTC. This encodes CASSVAPAGALRIGETQYF.

The chain combines TRBV28 with TRBJ1-2, with D perhaps TRBD1 (5 bases). The CDR3 consists of 14 residues. Trimming stripped 3 bases from V and 2 bases from J, with 10 bases between. Germline V gene lookup returns CDR1 MDHEN and CDR2 SYDVKM. The CDR3 coding sequence is TGTGCCAGCAGTTTGTTCGGGGGAAACTATGGCTACACCTTC. It is translated as CASSLFGGNYGYTF.

The chain combines TRBV5-1 with TRBJ1-2; D perhaps matches TRBD1 (6 bases). There are 14 residues in the CDR3. The V gene lost 3 bases and the J gene lost 2 bases, with 11 bases spanning the gap. Germline CDR1 and CDR2: SGHRS and YFSETQ. The CDR3 protein is CASSWVQGNYGYTF. Here the CDR3 DNA reads TGCGCCAGCAGCTGGGTACAGGGCAACTATGGCTACACCTTC.

The chain carries TRBV2 and TRBJ2-7; 8 nucleotides line up with TRBD1. With V trimmed by 9 bases and J by 5 bases, 15 bases remained unmatched. The CDR3 totals 15 residues. The germline CDR1 and CDR2 sequences are SNHLY and FYNNEI. The CDR3 is CARRQRTGSGDEQYF. The DNA of the CDR3 is TGTGCCAGGCGGCAAAGGACAGGGTCGGGCGACGAGCAGTACTTC.

V is TRBV28 and J is TRBJ2-7; 11 nucleotides agree with TRBD1. The CDR3 runs to 16 residues. Trimming took 7 bases from V and 2 from J; bases not matched to a gene: 10. CDR1 MDHEN and CDR2 SYDVKM come from the germline V gene. The CDR3 DNA is TGTGCCAGCACCCTATCGGACAGGGGGCCCGCCTACGAGCAGTACTTC. It translates to CASTLSDRGPAYEQYF.